This TCR beta chain was sequenced during a study of PD-1 blockade in classical Hodgkin lymphoma. Study-level results: Individuals initiating nivolumab under 1 year after ASCT were excluded. Healthy donors were reported to have higher baseline TCR diversity than newly diagnosed patients. With CD4+ cells, TCR diversity rose significantly by C4D1, but not with CD8+ cells.

Clones were sequenced by immunoSEQ multiplex PCR, and TCRdb holds only the in-frame ones, with some missing. This sample carries approximately 150,000 clones, approximately 81% of them seen once, and the ten largest clones take roughly 9.2%. Every patient relapsed after autologous stem cell transplantation, and brentuximab vedotin exposure varied. Per germline, CDR1 LGHNA and CDR2 YNFKEQ. V was trimmed by 6 bases and J by 6 bases, leaving 13 bases between them. CDR3 length equals 13 residues. Comment on this clone: Its matching antigen is unknown.

The chain joins TRBV4-2 to TRBJ2-3, with D perhaps TRBD2 (7 bases). This clonotype was sampled from a human donor with classical Hodgkin lymphoma. Sequences were derived from peripheral blood mononuclear cells (PBMCs), sampled before the second cycle of nivolumab. The CDR3 sequence is CASSTGRGDTQYF. As DNA, the CDR3 is TGTGCCAGCAGTACAGGGAGGGGCGATACGCAGTATTTT.